What follows describes a single T cell receptor beta chain. The assay was immunoSEQ multiplex PCR, and TCRdb's table has in-frame clones only and misses some. This table has around 140,000 clones, around 92% appearing once. These data belong to a study of control samples from healthy donors and cancer patients. The CDR3 runs to 14 residues. Losses at the gene ends were 4 bases for V and 6 bases for J; bases not matched to a gene: 9. In germline, CDR1 is SGHRS, CDR2 YFSETQ. This sequence originates from a man aged 50 to 59 with head and neck cancer. Sequencing was carried out using PBMCs. This rearrangement joins TRBV5-1 to TRBJ1-2, with 7 bases that match TRBD1. The chain's CDR3 is CASSPTGTDHGYTF. In nucleotides, the CDR3 is TGCGCCAGCAGCCCCACCGGGACAGACCATGGCTACACCTTC.